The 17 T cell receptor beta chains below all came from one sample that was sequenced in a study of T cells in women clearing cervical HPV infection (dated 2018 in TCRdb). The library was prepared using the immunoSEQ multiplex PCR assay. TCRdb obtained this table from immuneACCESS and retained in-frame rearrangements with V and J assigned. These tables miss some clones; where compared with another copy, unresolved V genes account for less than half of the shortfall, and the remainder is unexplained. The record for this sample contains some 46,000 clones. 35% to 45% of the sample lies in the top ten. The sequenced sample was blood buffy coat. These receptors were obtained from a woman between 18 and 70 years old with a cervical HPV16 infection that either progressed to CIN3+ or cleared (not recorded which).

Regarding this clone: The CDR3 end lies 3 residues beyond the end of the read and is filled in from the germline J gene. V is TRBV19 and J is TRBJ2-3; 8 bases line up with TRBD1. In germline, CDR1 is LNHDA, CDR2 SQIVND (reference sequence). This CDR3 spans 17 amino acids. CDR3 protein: CASKGQGEVYSNQPQYF. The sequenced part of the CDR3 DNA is TGTGCCAGTAAAGGACAGGGCGAGGTCTATAGCAATCAGCCG.

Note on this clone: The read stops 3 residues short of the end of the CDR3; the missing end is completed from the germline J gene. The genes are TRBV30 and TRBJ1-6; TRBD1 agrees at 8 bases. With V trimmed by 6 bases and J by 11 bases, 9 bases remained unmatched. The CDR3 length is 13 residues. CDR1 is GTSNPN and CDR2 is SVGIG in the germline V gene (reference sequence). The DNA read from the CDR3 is TGTGCCTGTTCAGGACAGGGAGTTACACCC. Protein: CACSGQGVTP. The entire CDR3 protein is CACSGQGVTPLHF.

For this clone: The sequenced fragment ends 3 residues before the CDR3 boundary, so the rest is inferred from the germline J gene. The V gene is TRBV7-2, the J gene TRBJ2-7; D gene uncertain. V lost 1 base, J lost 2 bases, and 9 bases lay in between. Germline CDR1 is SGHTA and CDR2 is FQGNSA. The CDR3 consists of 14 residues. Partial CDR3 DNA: TGTGCCAGCAGCTTAGTGGGCAGCCCCTACGAG. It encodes CASSLVGSPYE. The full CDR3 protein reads CASSLVGSPYEQYF.

The CDR3 DNA, read in part, is TGCAGTGCTAGAGATCGATTAGCGGGGTCCTACGAG. It is translated as CSARDRLAGSYE. The whole CDR3 sequence is CSARDRLAGSYEQYF. This chain connects TRBV20-1 to TRBJ2-7; 8 bases line up with TRBD2. The CDR3 end lies 3 residues beyond the end of the read and is filled in from the germline J gene. Germline V CDR1 and CDR2: DFQATT, SNEGSKA (reference sequence). Losses at the gene ends were 0 bases for V and 1 base for J; bases not matched to a gene: 5. This CDR3 region has 15 residues.

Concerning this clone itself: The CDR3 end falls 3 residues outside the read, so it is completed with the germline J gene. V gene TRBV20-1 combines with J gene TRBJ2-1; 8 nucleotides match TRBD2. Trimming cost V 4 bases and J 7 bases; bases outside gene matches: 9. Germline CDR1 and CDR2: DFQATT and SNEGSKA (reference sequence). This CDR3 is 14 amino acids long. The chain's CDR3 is CSATRTSSGNEQFF. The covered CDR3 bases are TGCAGTGCTACCAGGACTAGCTCGGGGAATGAG.

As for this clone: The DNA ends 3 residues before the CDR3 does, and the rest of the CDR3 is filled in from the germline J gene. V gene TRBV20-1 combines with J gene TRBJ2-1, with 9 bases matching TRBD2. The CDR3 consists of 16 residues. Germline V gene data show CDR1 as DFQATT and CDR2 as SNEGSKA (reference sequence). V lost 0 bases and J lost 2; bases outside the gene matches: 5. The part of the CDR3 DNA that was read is TGCAGTGCTAGAGACACTCCTAGCGGGGCCTACAATGAG. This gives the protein CSARDTPSGAYNE. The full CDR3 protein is CSARDTPSGAYNEQFF.

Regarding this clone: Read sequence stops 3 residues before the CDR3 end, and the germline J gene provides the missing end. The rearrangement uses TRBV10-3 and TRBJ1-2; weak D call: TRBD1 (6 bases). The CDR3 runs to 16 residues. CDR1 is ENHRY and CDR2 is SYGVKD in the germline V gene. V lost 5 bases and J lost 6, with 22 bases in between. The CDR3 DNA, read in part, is TGTGCCATCAGTACCCCTTTGCAGGGGTATCCAAATGGC. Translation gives CAISTPLQGYPNG. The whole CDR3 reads CAISTPLQGYPNGYTF.

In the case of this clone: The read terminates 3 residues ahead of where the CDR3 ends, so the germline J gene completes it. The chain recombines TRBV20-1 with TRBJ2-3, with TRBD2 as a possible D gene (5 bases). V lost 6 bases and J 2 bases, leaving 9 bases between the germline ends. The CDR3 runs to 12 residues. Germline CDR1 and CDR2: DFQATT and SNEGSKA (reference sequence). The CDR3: CSADSLTDTQYF. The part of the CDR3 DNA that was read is TGCAGTGCGGACTCTCTCACAGATACG.

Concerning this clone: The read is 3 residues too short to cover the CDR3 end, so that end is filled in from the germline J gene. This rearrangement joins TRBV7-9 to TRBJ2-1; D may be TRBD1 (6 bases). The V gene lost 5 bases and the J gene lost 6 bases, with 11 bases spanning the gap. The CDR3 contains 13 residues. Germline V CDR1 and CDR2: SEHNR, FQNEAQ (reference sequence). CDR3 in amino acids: CASSPRQANEQFF. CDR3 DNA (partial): TGTGCCAGCAGCCCCCGACAGGCCAATGAG.

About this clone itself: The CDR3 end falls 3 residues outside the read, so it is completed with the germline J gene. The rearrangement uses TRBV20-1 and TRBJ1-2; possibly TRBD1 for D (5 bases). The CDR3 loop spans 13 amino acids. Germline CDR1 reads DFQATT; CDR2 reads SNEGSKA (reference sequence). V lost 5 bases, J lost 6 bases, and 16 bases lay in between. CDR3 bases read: TGCAGTGCTCCTTTTTGGGGGGTGGATGGC. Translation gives CSAPFWGVDG. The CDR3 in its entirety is CSAPFWGVDGYTF.

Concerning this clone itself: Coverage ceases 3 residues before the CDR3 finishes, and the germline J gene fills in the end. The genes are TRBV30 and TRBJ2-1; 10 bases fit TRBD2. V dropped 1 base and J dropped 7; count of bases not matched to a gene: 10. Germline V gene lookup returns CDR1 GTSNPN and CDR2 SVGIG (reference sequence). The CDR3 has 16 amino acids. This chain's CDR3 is CAWSGGRSGGANEQFF. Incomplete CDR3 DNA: TGTGCCTGGAGTGGGGGACGAAGCGGGGGGGCAAATGAG.

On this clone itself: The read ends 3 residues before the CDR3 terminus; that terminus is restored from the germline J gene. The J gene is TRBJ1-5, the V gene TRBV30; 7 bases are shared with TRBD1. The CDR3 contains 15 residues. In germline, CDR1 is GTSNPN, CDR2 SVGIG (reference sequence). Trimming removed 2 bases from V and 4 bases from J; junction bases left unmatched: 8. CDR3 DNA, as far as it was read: TGTGCCTGGAGTAATTCCGGGACAGCGAATCAGCCC. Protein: CAWSNSGTANQP. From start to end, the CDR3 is CAWSNSGTANQPQHF.

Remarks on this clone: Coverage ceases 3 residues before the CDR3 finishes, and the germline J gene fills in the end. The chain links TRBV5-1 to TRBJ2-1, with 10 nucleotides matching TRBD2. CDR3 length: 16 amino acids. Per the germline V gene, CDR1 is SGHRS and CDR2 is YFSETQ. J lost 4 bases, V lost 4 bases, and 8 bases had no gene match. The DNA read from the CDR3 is TGCGCCAGCAGCGACCAAGCGGGAGGGGTTTACAATGAG. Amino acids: CASSDQAGGVYNE. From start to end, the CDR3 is CASSDQAGGVYNEQFF. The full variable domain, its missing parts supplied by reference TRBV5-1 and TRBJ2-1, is KAGVTQTPRYLIKTRGQQVTLSCSPISGHRSVSWYQQTPGQGLQFLFEYFSETQRNKGNFPGRFSGRQFSNSRSEMNVSTLELGDSALYLCASSDQAGGVYNEQFFGPGTRLTVL.

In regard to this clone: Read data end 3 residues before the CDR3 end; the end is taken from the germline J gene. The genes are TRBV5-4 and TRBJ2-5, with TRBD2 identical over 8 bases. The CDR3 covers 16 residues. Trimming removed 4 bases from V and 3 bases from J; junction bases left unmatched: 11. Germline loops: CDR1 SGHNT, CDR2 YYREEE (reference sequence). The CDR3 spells CASSILSERGKETQYF. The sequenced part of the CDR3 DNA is TGTGCCAGCAGCATCCTCTCTGAGCGGGGGAAAGAGACC.

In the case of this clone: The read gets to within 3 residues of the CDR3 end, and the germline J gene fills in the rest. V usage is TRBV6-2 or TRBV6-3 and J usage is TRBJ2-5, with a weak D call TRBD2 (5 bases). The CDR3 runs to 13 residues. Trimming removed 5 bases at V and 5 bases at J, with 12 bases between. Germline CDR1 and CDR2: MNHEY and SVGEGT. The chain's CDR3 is CASSGSGGETQYF. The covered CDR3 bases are TGTGCCAGCAGTGGGAGCGGCGGGGAGACC.

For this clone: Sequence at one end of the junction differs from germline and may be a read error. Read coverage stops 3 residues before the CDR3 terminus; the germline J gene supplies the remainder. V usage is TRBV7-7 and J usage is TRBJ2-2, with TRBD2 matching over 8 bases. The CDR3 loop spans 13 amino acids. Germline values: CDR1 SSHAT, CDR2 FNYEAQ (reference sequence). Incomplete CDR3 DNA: TGTGCTAGCAGCTCGGGACTAGGTGAAAAG. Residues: CASSSGLGEK. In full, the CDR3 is CASSSGLGEKLFF.

The CDR3 loop is CASRERQVGFEAFF. CDR3 DNA, as far as it was read: TGCGCCAGCAGAGAAAGACAGGTAGGATTTGAA. The chain uses TRBV5-1 and TRBJ1-1; weak D call: TRBD1 (6 bases). The read terminates 3 residues ahead of where the CDR3 ends, so the germline J gene completes it. CDR1 is SGHRS and CDR2 is YFSETQ in the germline V gene. The CDR3 runs 14 residues. Trimming shortened V by 5 bases and J by 7 bases, and 18 bases separated the two germline ends.